One sample yielded the 13 T cell receptor beta chains listed below, sequenced in a study of cytomegalovirus exposure and HLA in healthy donors. Use of 60 Vbeta and 13 Jbeta primers characterized the PCR. TCRdb's copy holds only in-frame clones and misses some; the assay was immunoSEQ multiplex PCR. The table records fewer than 150,000 clones, approximately 76% of them present only once. Sequenced sample: PBMCs. The receptor source for this set is a man aged 45-65 years in good health and CMV-seropositive.

CDR3 region: CASSLSREGFAEKLFF. CDR3 DNA: TGTGCCAGCAGCTTATCCCGGGAGGGTTTTGCTGAAAAACTGTTTTTT. V gene TRBV7-9 combines with J gene TRBJ1-4; D is undetermined. The V and J ends lost 2 bases and 7 bases respectively, with 17 bases between them. Per the germline V gene, CDR1 is SEHNR and CDR2 is FQNEAQ (reference sequence). The CDR3 covers 16 residues.

The gene calls are TRBV5-5 and TRBJ2-7; 13 bases fit TRBD2. Germline values: CDR1 SGHKS, CDR2 YYEKEE (reference sequence). The CDR3 has 16 amino acids. V trimming: 4 bases; J trimming: 5 bases; junction bases outside the gene matches: 9. CDR3 protein: CASSPPGLAGLNEQYF. The DNA of the CDR3 is TGTGCCAGCAGCCCTCCGGGACTAGCGGGACTAAACGAGCAGTACTTC.

This clone was seen a handful of times. This chain links TRBV7-9 with TRBJ2-3; a weak D match, TRBD2 (6 bases). Trimming removed 4 bases at V and 5 bases at J, with 19 bases between. The CDR3 is made up of 16 amino acids. Germline lookup yields CDR1 SEHNR and CDR2 FQNEAQ (reference sequence). DNA of the CDR3: TGTGCCAGCAGCTCCTTAAGGGGAGGAGCTGGAGATACGCAGTATTTT. Translation gives CASSSLRGGAGDTQYF.

This clone was observed a handful of times. The rearrangement joins TRBV10-3 to TRBJ2-7; 12 bases are shared with TRBD2. V lost 0 bases and J lost 4; bases outside the gene matches: 1. The CDR3 runs to 15 residues. The V gene's germline CDR1 is ENHRY and CDR2 SYGVKD. The DNA for the CDR3 is TGTGCCATCAGTGAGTCGACTAGCGGGAGATACGAGCAGTACTTC. Protein product: CAISESTSGRYEQYF.

This clone was counted between two and nine times. The chain couples TRBV20-1 to TRBJ1-2; D is uncertain. Germline V gives CDR1 DFQATT, CDR2 SNEGSKA (reference sequence). The V end was cut by 6 bases, the J end by 2 bases, with 7 bases between. This CDR3 is 11 amino acids long. This chain's CDR3 is CSAEENYGYTF. CDR3 nucleotides: TGCAGTGCCGAAGAGAACTATGGCTACACCTTC.

CDR3 sequence (DNA): TGTGCCAGCAGTCTTACCGGGGGGAATGAAAAACTGTTTTTT. It codes for CASSLTGGNEKLFF. The chain couples TRBV6-5 to TRBJ1-4, with a possible D match to TRBD1 (5 bases). The germline V and J ends were trimmed by 5 bases and 5 bases, with 12 bases remaining between them. The CDR3 is 14 amino acids. From germline, CDR1 is MNHEY and CDR2 SVGAGI.

This chain links TRBV29-1 with TRBJ2-2, with 14 positions matching TRBD2. CDR3 length equals 15 residues. The germline V gene encodes CDR1 SQVTM and CDR2 ANQGSEA. V gave up 6 bases and J gave up 6 bases; unmatched junction bases: 6. For the CDR3, the DNA is TGCAGCGTGAAGACTAGCGGGAGGGTGGCCGGGGAGCTGTTTTTT. Translating it yields CSVKTSGRVAGELFF.

This chain uses TRBV6-5 with TRBJ1-2, with D perhaps TRBD1 (5 bases). Germline-derived CDR1 and CDR2 are MNHEY and SVGAGI. Between the trimmed V and J ends, which lost 6 bases and 6 bases, there was a span of 14 bases. The CDR3 is made up of 13 amino acids. The CDR3 bases are TGTGCCAGCAGCCTCGGGGCGGGGAATGGCTACACCTTC. This gives the protein CASSLGAGNGYTF.

The table lists this clone with a count of one. This sequence joins TRBV6-1 and TRBJ2-7; the match to TRBD1 covers 11 bases. V shed 11 bases, J shed 4 bases, and the junction held 7 bases outside the gene matches. The CDR3 totals 13 residues. Germline CDR1 reads MNHNS; CDR2 reads SASEGT. The CDR3 loop reads CAGRTGGSYEQYF. CDR3 coding DNA: TGTGCCGGGCGGACAGGGGGCTCATACGAGCAGTACTTC.

The chain joins TRBV9 to TRBJ2-6; TRBD2 matches 14 bases. Germline V gives CDR1 SGDLS, CDR2 YYNGEE. The J segment lost 3 bases and the V segment lost 3 bases, leaving 8 bases of the junction unmatched. The CDR3 contains 19 residues. CDR3 coding DNA: TGTGCCAGCAGCGGACCCCGACTAGCGGGGGGGATTGGGGCCAACGTCCTGACTTTC. As protein: CASSGPRLAGGIGANVLTF.

V and J are TRBV7-9 and TRBJ2-7; weak D call: TRBD1 (6 bases). The germline V gene has CDR1 SEHNR and CDR2 FQNEAQ (reference sequence). The CDR3 is 13 amino acids. V was clipped by 5 bases and J by 3 bases, with 11 bases between them. CDR3 sequence reads: CASSKADSYEQYF. In DNA, the CDR3 is TGTGCCAGCAGCAAAGCGGACAGCTACGAGCAGTACTTC.

The rearrangement joins TRBV28 to TRBJ1-1; tentative D call: TRBD1 (6 bases). CDR1 is MDHEN, CDR2 SYDVKM, per germline. Trimming pared 7 bases from V and 6 bases from J, leaving 15 bases between. The length of the CDR3 is 13 residues. Here the CDR3 DNA reads TGTGCCAGCACCAGGGGAAGGGACGCTGAAGCTTTCTTT. Its protein product is CASTRGRDAEAFF.

The CDR3, as DNA: TGTGCCAGTAGTACCGCGGTTATTACTAATGAAAAACTGTTTTTT. Translation gives CASSTAVITNEKLFF. The chain joins TRBV19 to TRBJ1-4; the D is unclear. V gave up 4 bases and J gave up 2 bases, with 11 bases separating them. Germline CDR1 reads LNHDA; CDR2 reads SQIVND (reference sequence). The CDR3 runs to 15 residues. The full variable domain, with the rest looked up from reference TRBV19 and TRBJ1-4, is DGGITQSPKYLFRKEGQNVTLSCEQNLNHDAMYWYRQDPGQGLRLIYYSQIVNDFQKGDIAEGYSVSREKKESFPLTVTSAQKNPTAFYLCASSTAVITNEKLFFGSGTQLSVL.